This TCR beta chain derives from a study of read filtering for tumor transcriptome and immune sequencing. Study in general: TCR-mapped reads were about 3.5 to 10.27 million with IR-seq versus about 75 to 1,400 with RNA-seq.

From germline, CDR1 is MNHEY and CDR2 SVGAGI. The CDR3 has 14 residues. The V gene lost 3 bases and the J gene lost 4 bases, with 12 bases spanning the gap. From roughly 0.4 ug of RNA, a library with molecular barcoded alpha/delta and beta/gamma adaptors was made. A single record per CDR3 protein comes from TCRdb applying MiXCR to the reads. The sample includes about 40,000 distinct CDR3 sequences, roughly an eighth of them seen just once. This clonotype was detected many times. The sequenced sample consisted of a population of CD138-negative cells sorted from bone marrow. The chain joins TRBV6-5 to TRBJ1-1; D might be TRBD1 (5 bases). The sequence derives from a donor aged 40 or over with multiple myeloma. The CDR3 DNA reads TGTGCCAGCAGTTATGGGATTGGGGGCACTGAAGCTTTCTTT. The encoded protein is CASSYGIGGTEAFF.